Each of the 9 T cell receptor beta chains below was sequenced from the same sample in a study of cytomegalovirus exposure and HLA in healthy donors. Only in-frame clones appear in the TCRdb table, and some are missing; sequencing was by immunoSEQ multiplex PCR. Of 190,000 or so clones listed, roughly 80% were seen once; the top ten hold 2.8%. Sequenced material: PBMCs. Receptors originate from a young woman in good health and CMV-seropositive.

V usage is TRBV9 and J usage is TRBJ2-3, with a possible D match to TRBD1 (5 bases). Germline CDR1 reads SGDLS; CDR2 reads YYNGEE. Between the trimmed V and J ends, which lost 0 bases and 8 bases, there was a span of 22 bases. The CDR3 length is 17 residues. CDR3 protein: CASSVEGMSGVRRTQYF. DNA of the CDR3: TGTGCCAGCAGCGTAGAGGGGATGAGTGGGGTACGCCGTACGCAGTATTTT.

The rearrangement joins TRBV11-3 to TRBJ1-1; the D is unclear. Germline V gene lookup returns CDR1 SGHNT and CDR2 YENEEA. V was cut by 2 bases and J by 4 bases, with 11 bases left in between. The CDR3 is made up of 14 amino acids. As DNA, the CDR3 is TGTGCCAGCAGCTTAACGTCCGGCGGCACTGAAGCTTTCTTT. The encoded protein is CASSLTSGGTEAFF.

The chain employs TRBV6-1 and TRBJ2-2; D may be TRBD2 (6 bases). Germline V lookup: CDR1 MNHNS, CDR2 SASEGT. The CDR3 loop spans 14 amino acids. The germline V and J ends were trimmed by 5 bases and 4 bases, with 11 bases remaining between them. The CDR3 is CASSPSDSTGELFF. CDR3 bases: TGTGCCAGCAGTCCTAGCGATAGCACCGGGGAGCTGTTTTTT.

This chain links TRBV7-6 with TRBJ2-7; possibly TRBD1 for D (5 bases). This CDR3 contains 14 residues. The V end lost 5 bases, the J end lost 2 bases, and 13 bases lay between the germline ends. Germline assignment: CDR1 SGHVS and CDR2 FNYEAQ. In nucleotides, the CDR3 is TGTGCCAGCAGCCCAGGGATCAGGACCTACGAGCAGTACTTC. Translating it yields CASSPGIRTYEQYF.

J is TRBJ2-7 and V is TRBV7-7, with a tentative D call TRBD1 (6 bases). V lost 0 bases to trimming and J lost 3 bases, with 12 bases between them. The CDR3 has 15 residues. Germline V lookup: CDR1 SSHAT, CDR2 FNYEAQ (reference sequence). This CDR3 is CASSLAQGQSYEQYF. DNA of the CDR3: TGTGCCAGCAGCTTAGCGCAGGGACAAAGCTACGAGCAGTACTTC.

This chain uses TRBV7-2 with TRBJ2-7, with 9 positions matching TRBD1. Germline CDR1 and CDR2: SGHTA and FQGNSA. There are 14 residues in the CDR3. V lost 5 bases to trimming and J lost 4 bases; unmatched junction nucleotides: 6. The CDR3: CASSRDRALYEQYF. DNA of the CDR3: TGTGCCAGCAGCAGGGACAGGGCACTGTACGAGCAGTACTTC.

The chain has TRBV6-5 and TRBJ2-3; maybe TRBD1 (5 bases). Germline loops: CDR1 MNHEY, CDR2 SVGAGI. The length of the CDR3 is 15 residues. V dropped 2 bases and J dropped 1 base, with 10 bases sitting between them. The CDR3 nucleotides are TGTGCCAGCAGTTACAGCCAGGGTGGCACAGATACGCAGTATTTT. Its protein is CASSYSQGGTDTQYF.

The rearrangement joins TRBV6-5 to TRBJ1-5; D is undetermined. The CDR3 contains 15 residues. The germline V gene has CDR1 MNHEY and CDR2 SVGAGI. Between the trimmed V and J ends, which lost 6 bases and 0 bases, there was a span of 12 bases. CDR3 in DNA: TGTGCCAGCAGCCGGGGAAAAAATAGCAATCAGCCCCAGCATTTT. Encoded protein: CASSRGKNSNQPQHF.

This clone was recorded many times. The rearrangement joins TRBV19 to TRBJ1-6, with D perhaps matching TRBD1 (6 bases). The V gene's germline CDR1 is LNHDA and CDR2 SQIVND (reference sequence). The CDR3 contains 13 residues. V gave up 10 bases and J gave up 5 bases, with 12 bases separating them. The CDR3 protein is CATSGTNNSPLHF. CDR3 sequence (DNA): TGTGCCACTTCCGGGACAAATAATTCACCCCTCCACTTT.